A selection of T cell receptor beta chains follows, all from one sample in a study of T-cell reconstitution after alpha-beta-depleted transplantation in children. TCRdb reanalysed the PCR reads using MiXCR and keeps one entry per CDR3 protein. This table holds 250,000 to 300,000 distinct CDR3 sequences, 11% found once. This specimen consisted of peripheral blood, obtained 180 days after TCRalphabeta/CD19-depleted stem cell transplant. The receptors originated from a male patient between 2 and 10 years old who had a stem cell transplant for chronic granulomatous disease, so the T cells may come from the graft donor. The CDR3 runs from the conserved cysteine through the conserved F or W. The order of the fields is D gene, clone size, J gene, V gene, CDR3 protein, CDR3 DNA. A D gene is named only where the DNA matches it firmly. Clone size is given for some rows only: seen once, a few or many times, or a class if the clone is expanded.

d_call: .
clone_size: many
j_call: TRBJ2-5
v_call: TRBV7-9
cdr3_aa: CASSSTRGLGAETQYF
cdr3_nt: TGTGCCAGCAGCTCCACCCGGGGACTTGGTGCCGAGACCCAGTACTTC

d_call: .
clone_size: few
j_call: TRBJ2-5
v_call: TRBV4-1
cdr3_aa: CASSPLGRRRQETQYF
cdr3_nt: TGCGCCAGCAGCCCCCTAGGGAGACGGCGCCAAGAGACCCAGTACTTC

d_call: TRBD2
clone_size: many
j_call: TRBJ2-1
v_call: TRBV11-2
cdr3_aa: CASSSRGLAGGSRNEQFF
cdr3_nt: TGTGCCAGCAGCTCCAGGGGACTAGCGGGGGGGAGTAGGAATGAGCAGTTCTTC

d_call: .
clone_size: many
j_call: TRBJ2-2
v_call: TRBV12-3/TRBV12-4
cdr3_aa: CASSFSGELFF
cdr3_nt: TGTGCCAGCAGTTTTTCCGGGGAGCTGTTTTTT

d_call: .
clone_size: many
j_call: TRBJ2-3
v_call: TRBV20-1
cdr3_aa: CSATFTDTQYF
cdr3_nt: TGCAGTGCCACATTTACAGATACGCAGTATTTT

d_call: .
clone_size: many
j_call: TRBJ1-4
v_call: TRBV30
cdr3_aa: CAWSEGRRNEKLFF
cdr3_nt: TGTGCCTGGAGTGAGGGGCGGAGGAATGAAAAACTGTTTTTT

d_call: TRBD2
clone_size: .
j_call: TRBJ2-7
v_call: TRBV7-9
cdr3_aa: CASSSTSGDYEQYF
cdr3_nt: TGTGCCAGCAGCTCCACTAGCGGGGACTACGAGCAGTACTTC

d_call: .
clone_size: many
j_call: TRBJ2-7
v_call: TRBV7-2
cdr3_aa: CASSPVEGEQYF
cdr3_nt: TGTGCCAGCAGCCCCGTAGAGGGCGAGCAGTACTTC

d_call: .
clone_size: many
j_call: TRBJ2-7
v_call: TRBV27
cdr3_aa: CASHRDGSYEQYF
cdr3_nt: TGTGCCAGCCACCGGGACGGCTCCTACGAGCAGTACTTC

d_call: .
clone_size: many
j_call: TRBJ1-2
v_call: TRBV20-1
cdr3_aa: CSARYTGRSYGYTF
cdr3_nt: TGCAGTGCTAGATACACAGGGCGCTCCTATGGCTACACCTTC

d_call: .
clone_size: many
j_call: TRBJ2-7
v_call: TRBV29-1
cdr3_aa: CSVEGLGHNPYEQYF
cdr3_nt: TGCAGCGTTGAAGGGTTGGGCCACAACCCCTACGAGCAGTACTTC

d_call: .
clone_size: many
j_call: TRBJ1-2
v_call: TRBV4-2
cdr3_aa: CASSQSQSGASYGYTF
cdr3_nt: TGTGCCAGCAGCCAATCCCAATCAGGGGCATCCTATGGCTACACCTTC

d_call: TRBD2
clone_size: many
j_call: TRBJ2-5
v_call: TRBV6-2/TRBV6-3
cdr3_aa: CASSVRSSGRYQETQYF
cdr3_nt: TGTGCCAGCAGTGTGAGGTCTAGCGGGAGGTACCAAGAGACCCAGTACTTC

d_call: TRBD2
clone_size: few
j_call: TRBJ2-2
v_call: TRBV11-2
cdr3_aa: CASSGKPGLATGELFF
cdr3_nt: TGTGCCAGCAGCGGGAAACCGGGACTAGCGACCGGGGAGCTGTTTTTT

d_call: TRBD2
clone_size: many
j_call: TRBJ2-2
v_call: TRBV29-1
cdr3_aa: CSGKRGQGHGELFF
cdr3_nt: TGCAGCGGGAAGCGGGGGCAGGGCCACGGGGAGCTGTTTTTT

d_call: TRBD1
clone_size: many
j_call: TRBJ2-4
v_call: TRBV20-1
cdr3_aa: CSARDIRGRSKNIQYF
cdr3_nt: TGCAGTGCTAGAGATATCAGGGGGCGATCCAAAAACATTCAGTACTTC

d_call: .
clone_size: many
j_call: TRBJ1-2
v_call: TRBV29-1
cdr3_aa: CSVLQGSYGYTF
cdr3_nt: TGCAGCGTTTTGCAGGGGAGCTATGGCTACACCTTC

d_call: .
clone_size: .
j_call: TRBJ2-7
v_call: TRBV20-1
cdr3_aa: CSARDSDRLVFAWEQYF
cdr3_nt: TGCAGTGCTAGAGATAGTGACAGGCTCGTCTTTGCTTGGGAGCAGTACTTC

d_call: .
clone_size: many
j_call: TRBJ1-6
v_call: TRBV30
cdr3_aa: CAWTPGNSPLHF
cdr3_nt: TGTGCCTGGACACCGGGGAATTCACCCCTCCACTTT

d_call: TRBD2
clone_size: many
j_call: TRBJ2-2
v_call: TRBV28
cdr3_aa: CASSFDPAGEPGELFF
cdr3_nt: TGTGCCAGCAGTTTTGACCCAGCGGGAGAGCCCGGGGAGCTGTTTTTT

d_call: TRBD2
clone_size: many
j_call: TRBJ2-3
v_call: TRBV10-3
cdr3_aa: CAPAGDKYPTTHTDTQYF
cdr3_nt: TGTGCCCCGGCGGGGGATAAGTACCCAACCACTCACACAGATACGCAGTATTTT

d_call: TRBD1
clone_size: many
j_call: TRBJ2-7
v_call: TRBV7-9
cdr3_aa: CASTVTGPGTETYEQYF
cdr3_nt: TGTGCCAGCACCGTAACCGGCCCCGGGACAGAGACCTACGAGCAGTACTTC

d_call: .
clone_size: few
j_call: TRBJ1-6
v_call: TRBV14
cdr3_aa: CASSRDSARNSPLHF
cdr3_nt: TGTGCCAGCAGCCGGGACTCAGCGAGAAATTCACCCCTCCACTTT

d_call: .
clone_size: many
j_call: TRBJ2-7
v_call: TRBV4-1
cdr3_aa: CASSQLPPHEQYF
cdr3_nt: TGCGCCAGCAGCCAGCTCCCTCCCCACGAGCAGTACTTC

d_call: TRBD1
clone_size: many
j_call: TRBJ2-1
v_call: TRBV20-1
cdr3_aa: CSAITSGTGVNEQFF
cdr3_nt: TGCAGTGCGATTACATCCGGGACAGGGGTCAATGAGCAGTTCTTC

d_call: TRBD1
clone_size: many
j_call: TRBJ1-1
v_call: TRBV2
cdr3_aa: CASSVQGGYTEAFF
cdr3_nt: TGTGCCAGCAGCGTACAGGGGGGGTACACTGAAGCTTTCTTT